This T cell receptor beta chain was recorded in a study of molecular identifiers for immune sequencing clone quantification. Study summary: Replicate RNA came from 20,000 or 100,000 naive CD8 cells and was split five ways, and four parts were sequenced.

This clonotype was observed many times. TCRdb reprocessed the PCR reads via MiXCR and lists one record per CDR3 protein. The sample includes about 640,000 distinct CDR3 sequences, about 20% seen only once; the top ten take 0.85%. A CD8+CD4-CCR7+CD45RA+ phenotype served as the sorting definition for naive CD8 T cells. Sequenced: naive CD8+ T cells from blood, with Jurkat cell RNA spiked in. Subset reported: FACS-sorted CD8+CD4-CCR7+CD45RA+ naive T cells. This TCR derives from a human donor in good health. Some libraries in this study had Jurkat cell RNA spiked in.

CDR3 sequence (DNA): TGTGCCAGCGCCGGGGGGCCGAACACCGGGGAGCTGTTTTTT. It specifies CASAGGPNTGELFF. This rearrangement joins TRBV7-7 to TRBJ2-2; D possibly corresponds to TRBD2 (7 bases). V was clipped by 8 bases and J by 0 bases, with 10 bases between them. CDR1 SSHAT and CDR2 FNYEAQ come from the germline V gene (reference sequence). The CDR3 length is 14 residues.